This TCR beta chain is drawn from a study of blood T cell repertoires in COVID-19. Study context: Samples of COVID-19 (acute and convalescent) were obtained from the United States, Italy and Spain. PBMCs, B-cell-depleted T cells, or T cells were the source of the cDNA or gDNA that made up the material.

Patients of the Seattle cohort, enrolled during active infection, were followed longitudinally. The authors' processing: Counts of nucleated cells, estimated from reference gene primer amplification, were obtained. Some clones are missing from TCRdb's copy, which holds only in-frame ones; the method was immunoSEQ multiplex PCR. V and J calls plus clone size are reproduced from that table; the DNA served to infer D and trimming. The sample gives about 170,000 clones, approximately 85% of which show up once; 2.5% to 3% is in the top ten. The CDR3 is 13 amino acids. Trimming took off 4 bases at V and 6 bases at J, with 11 bases between the two ends. The germline CDR1 and CDR2 sequences are SGHTA and FQGNSA.

This receptor was obtained from a woman older than 75 with COVID-19, enrolled during active disease. The sequenced material came from peripheral blood. This chain joins TRBV7-2 and TRBJ2-3; a weak D match, TRBD1 (5 bases). CDR3 in amino acids: CASSSRARDTQYF. For the CDR3, the DNA is TGTGCCAGCAGCTCCAGGGCCCGCGATACGCAGTATTTT.